The 6 T cell receptor beta chains given below trace back to one sample, sequenced in a study of blood T cells in healthy people across ages (dated by TCRdb to about 2015). The library relied on 5' RACE. Sequenced using an Illumina HiSeq 2500. A second PCR of roughly 7 to 11 cycles was performed with a sample-barcoded 5' primer and a J-beta primer mix. The public sequencing data were trimmed at Q25 with fastp and processed into clonotypes with MiXCR by TCRdb, which kept only in-frame beta chains. Rows with one shared CDR3 protein collapse into an entry with the most common genes and DNA. This sample lists under 800,000 distinct CDR3 sequences; 21% were detected once. 3.5% to 4% of the sample belongs to the ten largest clones. The material sequenced was blood. The receptors stem from a man in his 70s in good health.

This chain uses TRBV5-1 with TRBJ2-4; 9 bases align to TRBD2. V lost 5 bases to trimming and J lost 0 bases; unmatched junction nucleotides: 12. The CDR3 has 18 residues. CDR1 is SGHRS and CDR2 is YFSETQ in the germline V gene. In DNA, the CDR3 is TGCGCCAGCAGTGAGGGACTAGCCGCGCTCCTAGCCAAAAACATTCAGTACTTC. Translation: CASSEGLAALLAKNIQYF.

V usage is TRBV6-4 and J usage is TRBJ2-5; TRBD2 aligns across 8 bases. Germline loops: CDR1 MRHNA, CDR2 SNTAGT. The CDR3 is made up of 18 amino acids. The trim removed 5 bases at V and 5 bases at J, leaving 19 bases unmatched. DNA for the CDR3: TGTGCCAGCAGTATGACGGACCTAGCGGGCCTCTTTAGGGAGACCCAGTACTTC. Translating it yields CASSMTDLAGLFRETQYF.

This clonotype occurred many times. The chain recombines TRBV10-3 with TRBJ2-3, with 10 bases matching TRBD2. Per germline, CDR1 ENHRY and CDR2 SYGVKD. The CDR3 extends over 15 amino acids. The CDR3 sequence is CAIRGLAGGTDTQYF. CDR3 nucleotides: TGTGCGATAAGGGGGCTAGCGGGAGGCACAGATACGCAGTATTTT.

This clonotype was observed a handful of times. The CDR3 reads CASRGEENIQYF. The CDR3 DNA reads TGTGCCAGCAGAGGAGAGGAGAACATTCAGTACTTC. This chain links TRBV12-3 or TRBV12-4 with TRBJ2-4; D uncertain. The V and J ends lost 6 bases and 7 bases respectively, with 10 bases between them. This CDR3 has 12 residues.

This clonotype was seen a handful of times. The chain employs TRBV7-2 and TRBJ2-7; 9 bases align to TRBD2. The DNA matches TRBJ2-1 better at its end, which makes the J call doubtful. This CDR3 region has 16 residues. Germline V gene data show CDR1 as SGHTA and CDR2 as FQGNSA. Here the CDR3 DNA reads TGTGCCAGCAGCCCGTCCGGTAGCGGGAGCTACAATGAGCAGTTCTTC. Its translation is CASSPSGSGSYNEQFF.

This clonotype was seen only a few times. The chain employs TRBV20-1 and TRBJ2-7, with a weak D call TRBD1 (5 bases). The ends were cut back, 6 bases at V and 1 base at J, with 16 bases in the middle. Germline CDR1 is DFQATT and CDR2 is SNEGSKA (reference sequence). This CDR3 region has 14 residues. CDR3 DNA sequence: TGCAGTGCCCCGAAGCAGGGTCAATCCTACGAGCAGTACTTC. It yields the protein CSAPKQGQSYEQYF.